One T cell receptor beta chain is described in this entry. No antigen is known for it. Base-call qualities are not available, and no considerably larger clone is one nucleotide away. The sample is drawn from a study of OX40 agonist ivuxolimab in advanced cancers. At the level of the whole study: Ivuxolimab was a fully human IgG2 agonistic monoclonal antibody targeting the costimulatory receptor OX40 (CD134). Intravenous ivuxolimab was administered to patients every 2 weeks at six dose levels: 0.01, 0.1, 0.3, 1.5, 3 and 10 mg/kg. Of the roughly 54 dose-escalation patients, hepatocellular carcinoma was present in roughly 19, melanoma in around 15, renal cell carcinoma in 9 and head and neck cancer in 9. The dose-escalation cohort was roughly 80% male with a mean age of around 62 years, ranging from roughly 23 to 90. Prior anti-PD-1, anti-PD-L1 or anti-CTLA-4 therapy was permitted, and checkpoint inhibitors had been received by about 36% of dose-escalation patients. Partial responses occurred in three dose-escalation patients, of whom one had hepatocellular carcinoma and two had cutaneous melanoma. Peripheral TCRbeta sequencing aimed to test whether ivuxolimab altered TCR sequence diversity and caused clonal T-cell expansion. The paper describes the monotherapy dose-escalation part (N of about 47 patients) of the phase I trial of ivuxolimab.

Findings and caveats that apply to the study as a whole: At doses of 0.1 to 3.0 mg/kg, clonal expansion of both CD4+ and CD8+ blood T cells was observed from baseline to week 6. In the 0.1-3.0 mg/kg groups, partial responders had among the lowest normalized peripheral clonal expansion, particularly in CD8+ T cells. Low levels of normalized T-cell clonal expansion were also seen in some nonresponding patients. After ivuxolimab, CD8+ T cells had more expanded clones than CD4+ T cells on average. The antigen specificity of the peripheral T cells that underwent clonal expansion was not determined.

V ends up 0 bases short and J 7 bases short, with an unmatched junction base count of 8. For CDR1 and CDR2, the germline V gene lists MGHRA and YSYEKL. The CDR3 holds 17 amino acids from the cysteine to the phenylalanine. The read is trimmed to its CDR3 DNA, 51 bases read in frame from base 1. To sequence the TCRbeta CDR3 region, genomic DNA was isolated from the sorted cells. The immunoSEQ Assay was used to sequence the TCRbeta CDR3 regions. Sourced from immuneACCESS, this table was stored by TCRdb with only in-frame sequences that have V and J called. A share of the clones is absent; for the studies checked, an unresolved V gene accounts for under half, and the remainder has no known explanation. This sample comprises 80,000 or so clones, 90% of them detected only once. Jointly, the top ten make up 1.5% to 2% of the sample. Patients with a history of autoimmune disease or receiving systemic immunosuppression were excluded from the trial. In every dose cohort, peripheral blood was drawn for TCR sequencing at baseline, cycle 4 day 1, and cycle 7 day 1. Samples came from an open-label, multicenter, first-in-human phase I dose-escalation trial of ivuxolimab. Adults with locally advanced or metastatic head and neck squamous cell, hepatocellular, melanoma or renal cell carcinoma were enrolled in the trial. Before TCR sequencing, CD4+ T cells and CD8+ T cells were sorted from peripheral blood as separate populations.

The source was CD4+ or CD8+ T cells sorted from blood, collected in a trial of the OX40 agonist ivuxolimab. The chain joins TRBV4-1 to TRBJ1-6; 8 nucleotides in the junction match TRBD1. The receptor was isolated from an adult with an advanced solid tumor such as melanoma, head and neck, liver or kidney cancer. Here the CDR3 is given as CASSQDLGQDLNSPLHF. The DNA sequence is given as TGCGCCAGCAGCCAAGATTTGGGACAGGACCTCAATTCACCCCTCCACTTT.